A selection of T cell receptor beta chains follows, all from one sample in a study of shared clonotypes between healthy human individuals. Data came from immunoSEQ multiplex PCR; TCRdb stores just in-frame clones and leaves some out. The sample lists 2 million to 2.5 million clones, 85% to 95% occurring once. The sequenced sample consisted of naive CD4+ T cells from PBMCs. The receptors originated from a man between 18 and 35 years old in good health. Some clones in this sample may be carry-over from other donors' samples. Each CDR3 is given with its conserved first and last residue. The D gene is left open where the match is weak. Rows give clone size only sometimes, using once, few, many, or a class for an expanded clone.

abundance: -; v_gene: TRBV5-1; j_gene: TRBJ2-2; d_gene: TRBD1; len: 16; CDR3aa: CASSPPWTGGTGELFF; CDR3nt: TGCGCCAGCAGCCCGCCGTGGACAGGGGGGACCGGGGAGCTGTTTTTT
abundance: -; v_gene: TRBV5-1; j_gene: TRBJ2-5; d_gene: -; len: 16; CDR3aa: CASSPQGPPIQETQYF; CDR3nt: TGCGCCAGCAGCCCCCAGGGTCCCCCAATCCAAGAGACCCAGTACTTC
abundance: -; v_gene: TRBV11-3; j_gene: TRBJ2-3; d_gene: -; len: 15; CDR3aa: CASSLGGTDTDTQYF; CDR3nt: TGTGCCAGCAGCCTAGGGGGAACGGACACAGATACGCAGTATTTT
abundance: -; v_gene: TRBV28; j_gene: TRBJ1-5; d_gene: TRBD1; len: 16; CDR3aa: CASSLRQGRGNQPQHF; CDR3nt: TGTGCCAGCAGTTTACGACAGGGACGAGGCAATCAGCCCCAGCATTTT
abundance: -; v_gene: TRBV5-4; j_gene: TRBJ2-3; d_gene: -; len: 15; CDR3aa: CASSFIDGSRDTQYF; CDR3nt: TGTGCCAGCAGCTTTATAGACGGCAGTCGGGATACGCAGTATTTT
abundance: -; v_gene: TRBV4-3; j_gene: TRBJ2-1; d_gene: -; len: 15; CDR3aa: CASSQDISGYNEQFF; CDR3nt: TGCGCCAGCAGCCAAGATATTAGCGGTTACAATGAGCAGTTCTTC
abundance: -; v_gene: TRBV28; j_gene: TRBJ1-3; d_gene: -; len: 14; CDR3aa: CASSSRGDGNTIYF; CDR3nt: TGTGCCAGCAGTTCTCGGGGGGATGGAAACACCATATATTTT
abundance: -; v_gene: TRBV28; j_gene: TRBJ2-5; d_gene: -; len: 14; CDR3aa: CASTPLANQETQYF; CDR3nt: TGTGCCAGCACCCCACTCGCAAACCAAGAGACCCAGTACTTC
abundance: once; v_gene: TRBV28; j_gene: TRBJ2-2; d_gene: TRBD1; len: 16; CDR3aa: CASSIPGTGGSGELFF; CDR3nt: TGTGCCAGCAGTATACCCGGGACAGGGGGGTCCGGGGAGCTGTTTTTT
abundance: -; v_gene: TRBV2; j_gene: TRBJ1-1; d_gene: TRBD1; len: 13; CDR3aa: CASRADRYTEAFF; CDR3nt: TGTGCCAGCAGGGCGGACAGGTACACTGAAGCTTTCTTT
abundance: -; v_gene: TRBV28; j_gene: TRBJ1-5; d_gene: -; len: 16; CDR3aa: CASSDPRGRDNQPQHF; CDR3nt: TGTGCCAGCAGCGACCCGAGGGGCAGGGACAATCAGCCCCAGCATTTT
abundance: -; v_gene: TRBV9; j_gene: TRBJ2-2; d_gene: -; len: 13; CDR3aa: CASSLKFGGELFF; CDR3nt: TGTGCCAGCAGCCTCAAGTTTGGCGGGGAGCTGTTTTTT
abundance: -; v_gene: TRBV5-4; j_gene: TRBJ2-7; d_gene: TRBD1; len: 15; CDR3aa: CASSPTGTGDYEQYF; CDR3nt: TGTGCCAGCAGTCCCACCGGGACAGGAGACTACGAGCAGTACTTC
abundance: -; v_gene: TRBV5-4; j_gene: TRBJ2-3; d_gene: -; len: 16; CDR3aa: CASSLELVGDTDTQYF; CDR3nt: TGTGCCAGCAGCTTGGAACTAGTTGGGGACACAGATACGCAGTATTTT
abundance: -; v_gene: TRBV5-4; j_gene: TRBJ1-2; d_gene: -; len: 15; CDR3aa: CASSLVFVGDYGYTF; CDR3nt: TGTGCCAGCAGCTTGGTTTTCGTTGGGGACTATGGCTACACCTTC
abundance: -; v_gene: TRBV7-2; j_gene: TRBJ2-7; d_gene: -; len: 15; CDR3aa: CASRRDPGRTYEQYF; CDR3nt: TGTGCCAGCAGACGAGACCCGGGACGGACCTACGAGCAGTACTTC
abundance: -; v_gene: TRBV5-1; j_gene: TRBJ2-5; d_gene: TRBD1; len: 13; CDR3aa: CASSSQGGETQYF; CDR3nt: TGCGCCAGCAGCTCACAGGGGGGAGAGACCCAGTACTTC
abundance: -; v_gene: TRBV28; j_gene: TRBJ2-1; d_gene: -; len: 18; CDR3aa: CASSFTGASTSSYNEQFF; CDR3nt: TGTGCCAGCAGTTTTACGGGAGCCTCTACTAGCTCCTACAATGAGCAGTTCTTC
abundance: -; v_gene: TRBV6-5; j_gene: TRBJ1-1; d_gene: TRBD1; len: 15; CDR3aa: CASSYGQGARTEAFF; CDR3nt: TGTGCCAGCAGTTACGGACAGGGGGCACGCACTGAAGCTTTCTTT
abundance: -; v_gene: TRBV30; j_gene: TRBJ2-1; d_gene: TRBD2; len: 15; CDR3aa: CAWRPAAGGYNEQFF; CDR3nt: TGTGCCTGGAGGCCGGCAGCGGGAGGTTACAATGAGCAGTTCTTC
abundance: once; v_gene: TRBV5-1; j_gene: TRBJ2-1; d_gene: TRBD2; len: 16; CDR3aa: CASSLAVAGGVGEQFF; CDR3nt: TGCGCCAGCAGCTTGGCCGTTGCGGGAGGAGTGGGTGAGCAGTTCTTC
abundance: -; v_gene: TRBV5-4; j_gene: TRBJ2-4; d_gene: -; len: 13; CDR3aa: CASSLDTKNIQYF; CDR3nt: TGTGCCAGCAGTTTGGACACGAAAAACATTCAGTACTTC
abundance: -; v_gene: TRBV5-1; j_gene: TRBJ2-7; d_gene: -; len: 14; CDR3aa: CASSLGVGGLEQYF; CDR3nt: TGCGCCAGCAGCCTTGGGGTTGGCGGTCTCGAGCAGTACTTC
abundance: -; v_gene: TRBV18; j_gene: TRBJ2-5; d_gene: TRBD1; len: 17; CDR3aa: CASSQYKSGQGIETQYF; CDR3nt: TGTGCCAGCTCACAATATAAATCGGGACAGGGGATAGAGACCCAGTACTTC
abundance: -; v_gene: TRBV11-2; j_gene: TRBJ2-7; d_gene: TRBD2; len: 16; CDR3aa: CASSRIGGVSSYEQYF; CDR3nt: TGTGCCAGCAGCCGCATTGGGGGGGTTAGCTCCTACGAGCAGTACTTC
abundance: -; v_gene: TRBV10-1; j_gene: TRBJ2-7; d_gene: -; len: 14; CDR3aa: CASSESIPPYEQYF; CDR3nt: TGCGCCAGCAGTGAGTCGATTCCTCCCTACGAGCAGTACTTC